These 32 T cell receptor beta chains were all obtained from the same sample, sequenced in a study of T cell responses to AZD1222 COVID-19 vaccine. Profiling relied on immunoSEQ multiplex PCR, and the TCRdb table lists in-frame clones only, not all of them. Among some 74,000 clones listed, around 84% were seen once. The sample here was peripheral blood, taken on day 0 of AZD1222 vaccination. The receptors come from an adult in good health.

V is TRBV12-5 and J is TRBJ1-5; a weak D match, TRBD1 (5 bases). The V and J ends lost 6 bases and 3 bases respectively, with 9 bases between them. Germline assignment: CDR1 LGHNT and CDR2 FRNRAP. The CDR3 has 13 residues. The CDR3 spells CASGQDSNQPQHF. In DNA, the CDR3 is TGTGCTAGTGGACAGGATTCCAATCAGCCCCAGCATTTT.

The count of this clone is one. This chain connects TRBV5-4 to TRBJ2-6; TRBD1 aligns across 7 bases. Germline CDR1 SGHNT, CDR2 YYREEE (reference sequence). The CDR3 is 17 residues long. The V gene end was trimmed by 3 bases and the J gene end by 4 bases; junction bases not matched to a gene: 10. This CDR3 reads CASSSQQGRAGANVLTF. CDR3 DNA sequence: TGTGCCAGCAGCTCGCAACAGGGGCGTGCGGGGGCCAACGTCCTGACTTTC. Using reference TRBV5-4 and TRBJ2-6 for the parts outside the CDR3, the full variable domain is ETGVTQSPTHLIKTRGQQVTLRCSSQSGHNTVSWYQQALGQGPQFIFQYYREEENGRGNFPPRFSGLQFPNYSSELNVNALELDDSALYLCASSSQQGRAGANVLTFGAGSRLTVL.

V is TRBV4-1 and J is TRBJ2-3, with no clear D. The CDR3 length is 13 residues. V dropped 4 bases and J dropped 0 bases, with 5 bases sitting between them. Germline V gene data show CDR1 as MGHRA and CDR2 as YSYEKL. The DNA of the CDR3 is TGCGCCAGCAGCCGGCTTAGCACAGATACGCAGTATTTT. This codes for CASSRLSTDTQYF.

The CDR3 region is CASTLETTGEQYF. CDR3 nucleotides: TGTGCCAGCACGTTGGAGACCACTGGCGAGCAGTACTTC. The chain joins TRBV2 to TRBJ2-7; D not certain. The V and J ends lost 7 bases and 6 bases respectively, with 16 bases between them. This CDR3 comprises 13 residues. Germline CDR1 SNHLY, CDR2 FYNNEI.

The CDR3 region is CASSEGTANQPQHF. In nucleotides, the CDR3 is TGTGCCAGCAGTGAAGGTACGGCGAATCAGCCCCAGCATTTT. J is TRBJ1-5 and V is TRBV6-1; D is unclear. Germline values: CDR1 MNHNS, CDR2 SASEGT. The CDR3 is 14 amino acids. The V end lost 1 base, the J end lost 4 bases, and 8 bases lay between the germline ends.

This chain connects TRBV5-4 to TRBJ2-3, with 10 bases that match TRBD2. CDR1 is SGHNT and CDR2 is YYREEE in the germline V gene (reference sequence). V lost 1 base to trimming and J lost 0 bases; unmatched junction nucleotides: 2. The CDR3 covers 16 residues. DNA for the CDR3: TGTGCCAGCAGCTTGCGAGCGGGGGGGAGCACAGATACGCAGTATTTT. Its translation: CASSLRAGGSTDTQYF.

The chain links TRBV7-9 to TRBJ2-1; 10 bases agree with TRBD2. CDR3 size: 15 residues. Trimming at V came to 5 bases and at J to 5 bases, leaving 6 bases not matched to a gene. CDR1 is SEHNR and CDR2 is FQNEAQ in the germline V gene (reference sequence). The CDR3 DNA sequence: TGTGCCAGCAGCCCTGGCAGCGGGAGGGACAATGAGCAGTTCTTC. This codes for CASSPGSGRDNEQFF.

This clone was counted between two and nine times. The chain recombines TRBV7-9 with TRBJ2-3, with TRBD2 matching over 9 bases. This CDR3 has 17 amino acids. Per germline, CDR1 SEHNR and CDR2 FQNEAQ (reference sequence). J was trimmed by 6 bases and V by 3 bases; bases with no gene match: 13. CDR3 residues: CASSFEPLAGPTDTQYF. Written as DNA, the CDR3 is TGTGCCAGCAGCTTTGAGCCTCTAGCGGGGCCCACCGATACGCAGTATTTT.

The chain employs TRBV10-3 and TRBJ2-7; TRBD1 aligns across 8 bases. V lost 8 bases and J lost 2; bases outside the gene matches: 5. The CDR3 sequence is 13 residues long. Germline V CDR1 and CDR2: ENHRY, SYGVKD. The CDR3 region is CAISQGAPYEQYF. CDR3 sequence (DNA): TGTGCCATCTCGCAGGGGGCCCCCTACGAGCAGTACTTC.

The chain employs TRBV5-5 and TRBJ2-1; 7 nucleotides line up with TRBD2. Germline loops: CDR1 SGHKS, CDR2 YYEKEE (reference sequence). Trimming at V came to 4 bases and at J to 11 bases, leaving 12 bases not matched to a gene. The CDR3 sequence is 14 residues long. CDR3 DNA sequence: TGTGCCAGCAGCAGGGGTGTAGGACTAGTAAAGCAGTTCTTC. Translation: CASSRGVGLVKQFF.

The chain has TRBV5-8 and TRBJ1-5; TRBD1 is a possible D gene (6 bases). CDR3 length equals 18 residues. V lost 1 base, J lost 4 bases, and 21 bases lay in between. Germline CDR1 SGHTS, CDR2 YDEGEE. CDR3 residues: CASSLSLAGAYSNQPQHF. Written as DNA, the CDR3 is TGTGCCAGCAGCTTGTCGCTGGCGGGGGCGTACTCAAATCAGCCCCAGCATTTT. The full variable domain, in which reference TRBV5-8 and TRBJ1-5 provide the parts outside the CDR3, is EAGVTQSPTHLIKTRGQQATLRCSPISGHTSVYWYQQALGLGLQFLLWYDEGEERNRGNFPPRFSGRQFPNYSSELNVNALELEDSALYLCASSLSLAGAYSNQPQHFGDGTRLSIL.

The sample holds a few counts of this clone. The chain carries TRBV19 and TRBJ1-1; tentatively, D is TRBD1 (5 bases). CDR1 and CDR2 from the germline V gene are LNHDA and SQIVND (reference sequence). This CDR3 is built from 16 residues. Trimming removed 6 bases at V and 0 bases at J, with 17 bases between. The CDR3 region is CASSVGGGRVNTEAFF. The CDR3 coding sequence is TGTGCCAGTAGCGTCGGGGGGGGTCGGGTGAACACTGAAGCTTTCTTT. Variable domain in full (rest from reference TRBV19 and TRBJ1-1): DGGITQSPKYLFRKEGQNVTLSCEQNLNHDAMYWYRQDPGQGLRLIYYSQIVNDFQKGDIAEGYSVSREKKESFPLTVTSAQKNPTAFYLCASSVGGGRVNTEAFFGQGTRLTVV.

The chain has TRBV5-8 and TRBJ1-3, with D perhaps TRBD1 (5 bases). This CDR3 has 14 amino acids. The germline V gene has CDR1 SGHTS and CDR2 YDEGEE. V shed 3 bases and J shed 2 bases, with 9 bases lying between them. CDR3: CASSWGPTGNTIYF. CDR3 bases: TGTGCCAGCAGCTGGGGCCCGACTGGAAACACCATATATTTT.

This chain joins TRBV5-4 and TRBJ2-7; D not resolved. V dropped 0 bases and J dropped 4 bases, with 14 bases sitting between them. The CDR3 is made up of 15 amino acids. The germline gives CDR1 SGHNT, CDR2 YYREEE (reference sequence). This CDR3 reads CASSLAPGEGYEQYF. The CDR3 nucleotides are TGTGCCAGCAGCTTGGCCCCTGGGGAAGGGTACGAGCAGTACTTC.

The V and J genes are TRBV10-1 and TRBJ1-4, with D unclear. The V gene lost 3 bases and the J gene lost 7 bases, with 12 bases spanning the gap. Looked up from germline, CDR1 is WNHNN and CDR2 is SYGVQD (reference sequence). This CDR3 is 14 amino acids long. CDR3 nucleotides: TGCGCCAGCAGTGAAAATCCTTCGGGTGAAAAACTGTTTTTT. Translated: CASSENPSGEKLFF.

This clone was detected once. J is TRBJ2-3 and V is TRBV9; TRBD2 agrees at 7 bases. V was clipped by 3 bases and J by 2 bases; unmatched bases: 3. Germline-derived CDR1 and CDR2 are SGDLS and YYNGEE. This CDR3 spans 14 amino acids. CDR3 region: CASSAGTITDTQYF. The CDR3 DNA follows: TGTGCCAGCAGCGCAGGGACTATCACAGATACGCAGTATTTT.

A word on this clone: Other DNA sequences within the sample encode an identical CDR3. The rearrangement joins TRBV19 to TRBJ1-2, with D perhaps matching TRBD1 (5 bases). V lost 6 bases and J 4 bases, leaving 12 bases between the germline ends. CDR1 and CDR2 (germline): LNHDA, SQIVND (reference sequence). The CDR3 is made up of 13 amino acids. CDR3 in amino acids: CASSTTGPYGYTF. The CDR3 coding sequence is TGTGCCAGTAGCACCACAGGCCCCTATGGCTACACCTTC.

This chain uses TRBV15 with TRBJ2-7, with 11 bases matching TRBD2. The germline V gene encodes CDR1 LNHNV and CDR2 YYDKDF (reference sequence). CDR3 length equals 17 residues. V lost 4 bases to trimming and J lost 4 bases; unmatched junction nucleotides: 12. The CDR3 sequence: CATSKEAGGTSGYEQYF. As DNA, the CDR3 is TGTGCCACCAGCAAAGAGGCCGGCGGGACTAGCGGTTACGAGCAGTACTTC.

DNA for the CDR3: TGTGCCAGCAGCTTATCTAAGGGCGCGGGGACCCAGTACTTC. This sequence encodes CASSLSKGAGTQYF. The genes are TRBV7-8 and TRBJ2-5, with a weak D call TRBD2 (5 bases). V was clipped by 2 bases and J by 7 bases, with 14 bases between them. The CDR3 contains 14 residues. The V gene's germline CDR1 is SGHVS and CDR2 FQNEAQ.

This clone was seen a handful of times. The chain links TRBV7-9 to TRBJ1-2; 8 bases line up with TRBD1. The CDR3 is made up of 12 amino acids. Per the germline V gene, CDR1 is SEHNR and CDR2 is FQNEAQ (reference sequence). The V and J ends lost 5 bases and 8 bases, in that order; junction bases with no gene match: 4. The CDR3 nucleotides read TGTGCCAGCAGCCCAGGACAGGGAGGCTACACCTTC. Residues: CASSPGQGGYTF.

The CDR3 coding sequence is TGTGCCAGCAGCATACAGGGGCCGGTATCCTACAATGAGCAGTTCTTC. Its protein is CASSIQGPVSYNEQFF. The chain employs TRBV11-3 and TRBJ2-1, with TRBD1 identical over 7 bases. Germline CDR1 SGHNT, CDR2 YENEEA. The CDR3 runs 16 residues. Trimming at V came to 5 bases and at J to 1 base, leaving 8 bases not matched to a gene.

This chain joins TRBV5-1 and TRBJ1-2; unclear D gene. V was clipped by 0 bases and J by 6 bases, with 9 bases between them. The CDR3 extends over 13 amino acids. Per germline, CDR1 SGHRS and CDR2 YFSETQ. The CDR3 loop is CASSLGGVNGYTF. The CDR3 DNA reads as TGCGCCAGCAGCTTGGGAGGAGTTAATGGCTACACCTTC.

This clone was seen only a few times. The gene calls are TRBV6-2 or TRBV6-3 and TRBJ2-7, with unresolved D. The germline V and J ends were trimmed by 2 bases and 2 bases, with 13 bases remaining between them. This CDR3 has 15 amino acids. Germline V CDR1 and CDR2: MNHEY, SVGEGT. The CDR3 nucleotides are TGTGCCAGCAGTTACGGGCCATCCTTTACCTACGAGCAGTACTTC. Translating gives CASSYGPSFTYEQYF.

J is TRBJ2-1 and V is TRBV27; TRBD2 matches at 12 bases. V gave up 8 bases and J gave up 7 bases; unmatched junction bases: 3. The CDR3 runs 13 residues. Germline values: CDR1 MNHEY, CDR2 SMNVEV (reference sequence). The CDR3 DNA is TGTGCCAGCCGAGGACTAGCGGGGAATGAGCAGTTCTTC. Protein product: CASRGLAGNEQFF.

This clone was counted a few times. The V call is TRBV7-9, the J call TRBJ1-2; D is perhaps TRBD1 (5 bases). Germline CDR1 reads SEHNR; CDR2 reads FQNEAQ (reference sequence). V lost 5 bases and J lost 6, with 10 bases in between. The CDR3 length is 12 residues. The CDR3 sequence: CASSRETDGYTF. In nucleotides, the CDR3 is TGTGCCAGCAGCCGCGAGACAGATGGCTACACCTTC.

V and J are TRBV10-2 and TRBJ2-1, with 7 bases identical to TRBD1. Germline CDR1 reads WSHSY; CDR2 reads SAAADI. The V and J ends lost 10 bases and 5 bases, in that order; junction bases with no gene match: 8. This CDR3 has 13 residues. The CDR3 spells CATHSDRNNEQFF. CDR3 in DNA: TGCGCCACCCACTCGGACAGGAACAATGAGCAGTTCTTC.

This clone was seen a handful of times. The chain is built from TRBV19 and TRBJ1-1; D unresolved. Germline lookup yields CDR1 LNHDA and CDR2 SQIVND (reference sequence). The CDR3 sequence is 13 residues long. V lost 0 bases and J 6 bases, leaving 8 bases between the germline ends. In DNA form, the CDR3 reads TGTGCCAGTAGTATAGACTACAGACCTGAAGCTTTCTTT. Residues: CASSIDYRPEAFF.

This clone has just a few counts. The V gene is TRBV6-4, the J gene TRBJ1-2; 7 bases are shared with TRBD1. CDR3 length: 13 residues. CDR1 and CDR2 from the germline V gene are MRHNA and SNTAGT. V trimming: 6 bases; J trimming: 4 bases; junction bases outside the gene matches: 5. The CDR3 nucleotides are TGTGCCAGCAGCGCGGGACAGCTCTATGGCTACACCTTC. Its translation: CASSAGQLYGYTF.

This chain links TRBV7-8 with TRBJ1-3, with a tentative D call TRBD1 (5 bases). Germline assignment: CDR1 SGHVS and CDR2 FQNEAQ. The CDR3 totals 16 residues. The ends were cut back, 5 bases at V and 3 bases at J, with 17 bases in the middle. The CDR3 nucleotides read TGTGCCAGCAGCAAGTCGGCGGGGCAACGTGGAAACACCATATATTTT. Protein: CASSKSAGQRGNTIYF.

The rearrangement links TRBV2 to TRBJ1-1, with TRBD1 as a possible D gene (5 bases). This CDR3 region has 13 residues. V was trimmed by 6 bases and J by 2 bases, leaving 10 bases between them. Germline CDR1 SNHLY, CDR2 FYNNEI. CDR3 protein: CASRTGPNTEAFF. Written as DNA, the CDR3 is TGTGCCAGCAGGACGGGACCCAACACTGAAGCTTTCTTT.

The chain recombines TRBV7-9 with TRBJ1-1, with D tentatively TRBD1 (5 bases). V lost 2 bases and J lost 4, with 11 bases in between. CDR3 length equals 14 residues. Germline values: CDR1 SEHNR, CDR2 FQNEAQ (reference sequence). CDR3 sequence: CASSLRGEGTEAFF. The CDR3 DNA is TGTGCCAGCAGCTTACGGGGGGAAGGCACTGAAGCTTTCTTT.

V usage is TRBV30 and J usage is TRBJ2-1; TRBD2 matches at 13 bases. V shed 3 bases, J shed 7 bases, and the junction held 6 bases outside the gene matches. Germline V gene lookup returns CDR1 GTSNPN and CDR2 SVGIG (reference sequence). The CDR3 sequence is 15 residues long. The CDR3 region is CAWRELAGGMNEQFF. The CDR3 nucleotides read TGTGCCTGGAGAGAACTAGCGGGAGGGATGAATGAGCAGTTCTTC.